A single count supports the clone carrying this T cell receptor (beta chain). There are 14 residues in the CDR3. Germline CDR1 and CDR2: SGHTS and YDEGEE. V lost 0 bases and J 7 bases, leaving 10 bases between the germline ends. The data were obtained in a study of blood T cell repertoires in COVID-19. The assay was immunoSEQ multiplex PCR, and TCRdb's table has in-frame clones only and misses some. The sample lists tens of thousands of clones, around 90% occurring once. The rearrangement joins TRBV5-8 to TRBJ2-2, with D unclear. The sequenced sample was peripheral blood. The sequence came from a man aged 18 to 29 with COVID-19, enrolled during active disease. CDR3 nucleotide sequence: TGTGCCAGCAGCTTGGTAGTTCTCGGCGGGGAGCTGTTTTTT. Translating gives CASSLVVLGGELFF. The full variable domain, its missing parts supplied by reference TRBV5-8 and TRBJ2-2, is EAGVTQSPTHLIKTRGQQATLRCSPISGHTSVYWYQQALGLGLQFLLWYDEGEERNRGNFPPRFSGRQFPNYSSELNVNALELEDSALYLCASSLVVLGGELFFGEGSRLTVL.